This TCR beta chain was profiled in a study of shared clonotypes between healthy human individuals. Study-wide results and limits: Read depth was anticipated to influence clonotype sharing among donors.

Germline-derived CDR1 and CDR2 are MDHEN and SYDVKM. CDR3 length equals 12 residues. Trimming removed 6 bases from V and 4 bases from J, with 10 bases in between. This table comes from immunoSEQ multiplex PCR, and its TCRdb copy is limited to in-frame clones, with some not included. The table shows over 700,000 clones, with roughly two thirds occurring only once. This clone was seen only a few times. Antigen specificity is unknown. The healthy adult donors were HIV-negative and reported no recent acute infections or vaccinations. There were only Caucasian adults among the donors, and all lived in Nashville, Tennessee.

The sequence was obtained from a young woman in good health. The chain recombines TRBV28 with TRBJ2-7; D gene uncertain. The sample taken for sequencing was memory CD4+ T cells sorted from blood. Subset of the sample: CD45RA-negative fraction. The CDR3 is CASSSDNYEQYF. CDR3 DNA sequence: TGTGCCAGCAGCAGTGACAATTACGAGCAGTACTTC.